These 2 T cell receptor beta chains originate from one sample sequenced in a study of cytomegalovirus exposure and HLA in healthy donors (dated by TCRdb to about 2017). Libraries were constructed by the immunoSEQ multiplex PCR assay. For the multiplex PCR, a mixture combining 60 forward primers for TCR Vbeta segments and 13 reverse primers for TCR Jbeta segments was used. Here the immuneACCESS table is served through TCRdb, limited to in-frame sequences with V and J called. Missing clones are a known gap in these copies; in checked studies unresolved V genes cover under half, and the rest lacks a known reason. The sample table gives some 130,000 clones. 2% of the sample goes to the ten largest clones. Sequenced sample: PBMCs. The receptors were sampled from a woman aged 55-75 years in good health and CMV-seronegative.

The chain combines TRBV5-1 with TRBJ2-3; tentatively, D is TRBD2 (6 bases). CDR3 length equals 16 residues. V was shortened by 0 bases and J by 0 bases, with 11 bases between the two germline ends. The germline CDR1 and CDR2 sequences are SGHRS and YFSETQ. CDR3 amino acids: CASSLARRGSTDTQYF. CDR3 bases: TGCGCCAGCAGCTTGGCGCGGCGGGGCAGCACAGATACGCAGTATTTT. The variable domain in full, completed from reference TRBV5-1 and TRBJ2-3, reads KAGVTQTPRYLIKTRGQQVTLSCSPISGHRSVSWYQQTPGQGLQFLFEYFSETQRNKGNFPGRFSGRQFSNSRSEMNVSTLELGDSALYLCASSLARRGSTDTQYFGPGTRLTVL.

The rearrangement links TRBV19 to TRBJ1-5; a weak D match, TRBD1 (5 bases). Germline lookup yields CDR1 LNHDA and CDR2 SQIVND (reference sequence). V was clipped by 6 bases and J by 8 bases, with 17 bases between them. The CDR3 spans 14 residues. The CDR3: CASRPGHFEKPQHF. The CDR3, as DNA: TGTGCCAGTAGACCTGGACACTTCGAGAAGCCCCAGCATTTT.